The TCR beta chain under discussion was sequenced for a study of CXCR3-negative and CXCR3-positive naive CD8 T cells. Broader study findings: Memory CD8+ cells had much lower diversity, and both naive subsets had comparably high diversity. Cryopreservation partially lowered CXCR3 expression, so most assays used fresh PBMCs.

The CDR3 spans 13 residues. Per germline, CDR1 SGHDN and CDR2 FVKESK. Details on this clonotype: Its matching antigen is unknown.

5' RACE with UMI labels generated the TRB cDNA libraries. TCRdb reprocessed the 5' RACE reads and stores each CDR3 protein as one record, lacking DNA. This sample's clone table lists 75,000 to 100,000 distinct CDR3 sequences. The specimen sequenced was naive CXCR3- CD8+ T cells from blood. Described subset: CD45RO-CCR7+CD27+CD95- naive CD8+ T cells lacking CXCR3 (TNR3-). The TCR sequence derives from a human donor in good health. Some clones in this sample may be carry-over from other donors' samples. The J gene is TRBJ2-2, the V gene TRBV14. CDR3: CASRSIGVEELFF.